This T cell receptor beta chain stems from a study of STAT3 mutations in large granular lymphocyte leukemia (dated by TCRdb to the late 2010s). Background on the whole study: Canonical activating STAT3 mutations were detected in roughly half of the longitudinally sequenced T-LGLL patients. Over half of the T-LGLL patients were given one or more immunosuppressive therapy regimens, and 30% to 45% of the treated patients had a hematologic response. Patients with T-cell large granular lymphocyte leukemia underwent serial deep sequencing of TCRbeta CDR3 and STAT3 to reconstruct clonal hierarchy and dynamics. Roughly 19 representative T-LGLL cases were selected from an initial cohort of a few hundred LGL patients for longitudinal TCRbeta and STAT3 sequencing. As controls, the study also included longitudinal sequencing of a couple of patients with natural killer LGL leukemia. On average, sequencing was done at more than 3 time points per patient, with the number of samplings ranging from 2 to 8. Summary of the overall study and its limitations: Since codominant clonotypes persisted in some patients, a small but highly pathogenic clone may have gone undetected. Because no samples were available when a clone first appeared, clonal expansion had to be inferred from samplings taken at other points. TCR clonotype switching after therapy was seen in about 30% of the 18 patients, with all newly emerging clones being STAT3 wild type. Variable intervals between samplings and differing treatment regimens complicated linking therapy response to changes in TCR clonal burden. All T-LGLL patients had at least one immunodominant TCRbeta clonotype, and roughly half had multiple immunodominant subclonotypes. The burden of the dominant TCR clone was higher than the STAT3 mutant burden in several patients, which suggests that the STAT3 mutation arose secondarily inside a clone that had already expanded.

To note about this clone: Its binding antigen is unknown. It has no much larger one-base neighbor in the sample; base qualities were not kept.

The same DNA, extracted from blood mononuclear cells, served for both TCR sequencing and STAT3 sequencing. TCRbeta libraries were sequenced on an Illumina MiSeq, and an average of about 41,000 productive templates per sample was obtained. Using multiplex PCR amplification, the immunoSEQ assay generated the TCRbeta CDR3 libraries. In the original analysis: Repertoire diversity was computed as previously defined, with values near 0 indicating extremely monoclonal samples. Drawn from immuneACCESS, this table holds only the in-frame rearrangements with V and J called that TCRdb kept. Clones are partly lost; checked studies trace under half to an unresolved V gene and leave the rest unexplained. V and J calls and clone size come straight from that table; D and trimming were deduced from the DNA. For this sample the table gives several thousand clones, of which 45% to 60% were detected only once. The ten most abundant clones make up about 80% of the sample.

The sample consisted of peripheral blood mononuclear cells. This TCR was sampled from a boy aged 10-17 years with T-cell large granular lymphocyte leukemia. Some clones in this sample may be carry-over from other donors' samples. The age is the age at diagnosis.

The DNA reads as follows: TGTGCCTGGAGTGTCTACCCAGCCGGGAGGTATGGCTACACCTTC. The translation is CAWSVYPAGRYGYTF. In this chain, TRBV30 is recombined with TRBJ1-2, with the D gene not clear enough to name. Counted from cysteine to phenylalanine, this CDR3 has 15 amino acids. The only DNA kept is the CDR3, 45 bases in frame from the first base. Via the germline V gene (reference sequence), CDR1 is GTSNPN and CDR2 SVGIG. The germline ends are 16 bases apart after V is trimmed by 0 bases and J by 5 bases.